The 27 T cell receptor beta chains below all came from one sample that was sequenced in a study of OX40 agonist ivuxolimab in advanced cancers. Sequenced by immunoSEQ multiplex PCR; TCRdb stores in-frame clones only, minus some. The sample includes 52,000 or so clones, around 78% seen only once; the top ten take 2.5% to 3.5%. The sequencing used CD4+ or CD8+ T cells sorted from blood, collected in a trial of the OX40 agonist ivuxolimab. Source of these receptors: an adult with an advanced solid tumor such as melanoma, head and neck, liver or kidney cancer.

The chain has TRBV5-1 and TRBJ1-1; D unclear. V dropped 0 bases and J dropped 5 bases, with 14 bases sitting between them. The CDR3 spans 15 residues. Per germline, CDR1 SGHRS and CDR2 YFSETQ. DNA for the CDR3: TGCGCCAGCAGCTTGGTTCCGGGAGTAGAGACTGAAGCTTTCTTT. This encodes CASSLVPGVETEAFF.

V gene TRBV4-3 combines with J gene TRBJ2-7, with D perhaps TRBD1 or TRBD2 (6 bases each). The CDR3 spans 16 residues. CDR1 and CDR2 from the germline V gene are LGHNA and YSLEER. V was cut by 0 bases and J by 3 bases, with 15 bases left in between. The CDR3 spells CASSQDFIQGGYEQYF. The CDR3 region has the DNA TGCGCCAGCAGCCAAGATTTCATACAGGGAGGCTACGAGCAGTACTTC.

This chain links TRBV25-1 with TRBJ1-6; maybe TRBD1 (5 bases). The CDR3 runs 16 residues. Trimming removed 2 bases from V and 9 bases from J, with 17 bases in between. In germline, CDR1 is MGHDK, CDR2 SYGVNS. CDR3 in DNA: TGTGCCAGCAGTGAAGAGAGAGGGACCCATAGTTCACCCCTCCACTTT. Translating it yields CASSEERGTHSSPLHF.

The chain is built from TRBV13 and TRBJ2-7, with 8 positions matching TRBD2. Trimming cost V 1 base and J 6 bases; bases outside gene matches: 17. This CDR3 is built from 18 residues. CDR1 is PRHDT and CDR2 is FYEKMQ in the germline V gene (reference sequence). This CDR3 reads CASSLEMGARGVGAEQYF. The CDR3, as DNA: TGTGCCAGCAGCTTAGAAATGGGGGCGCGGGGGGTAGGGGCCGAGCAGTACTTC.

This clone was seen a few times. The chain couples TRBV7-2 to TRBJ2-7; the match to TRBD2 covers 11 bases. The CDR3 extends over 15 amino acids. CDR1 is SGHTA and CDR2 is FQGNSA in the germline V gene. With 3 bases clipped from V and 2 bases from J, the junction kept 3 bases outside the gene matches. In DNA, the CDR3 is TGTGCCAGCAGCTTTGGGACTAGCGGCCCCTACGAGCAGTACTTC. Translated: CASSFGTSGPYEQYF.

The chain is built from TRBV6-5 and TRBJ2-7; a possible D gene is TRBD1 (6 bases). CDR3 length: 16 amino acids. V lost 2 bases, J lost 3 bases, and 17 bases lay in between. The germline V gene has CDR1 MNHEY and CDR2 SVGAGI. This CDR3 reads CASSYPTGQGNYEQYF. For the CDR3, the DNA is TGTGCCAGCAGTTACCCCACCGGGCAGGGGAACTACGAGCAGTACTTC.

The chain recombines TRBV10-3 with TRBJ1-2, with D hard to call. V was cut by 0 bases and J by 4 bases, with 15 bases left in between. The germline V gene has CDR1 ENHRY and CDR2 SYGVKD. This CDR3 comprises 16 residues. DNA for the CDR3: TGTGCCATCAGTGAGTCGCTGGTGAAAGGAAGCTATGGCTACACCTTC. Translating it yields CAISESLVKGSYGYTF.

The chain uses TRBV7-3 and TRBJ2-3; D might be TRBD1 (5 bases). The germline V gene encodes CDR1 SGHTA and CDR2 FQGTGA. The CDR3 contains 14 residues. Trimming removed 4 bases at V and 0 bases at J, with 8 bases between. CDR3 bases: TGTGCCAGCAGCTCCCAGGGTAGCACAGATACGCAGTATTTT. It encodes CASSSQGSTDTQYF.

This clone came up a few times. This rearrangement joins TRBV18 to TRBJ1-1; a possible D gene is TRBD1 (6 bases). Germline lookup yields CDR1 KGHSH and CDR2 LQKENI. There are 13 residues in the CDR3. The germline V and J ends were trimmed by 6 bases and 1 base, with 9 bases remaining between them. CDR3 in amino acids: CASSEGGNTEAFF. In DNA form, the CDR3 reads TGTGCCAGCTCGGAAGGGGGGAACACTGAAGCTTTCTTT.

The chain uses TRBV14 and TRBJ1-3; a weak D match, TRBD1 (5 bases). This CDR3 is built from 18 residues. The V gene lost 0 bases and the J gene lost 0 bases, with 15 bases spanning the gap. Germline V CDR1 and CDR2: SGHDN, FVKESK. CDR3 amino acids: CASSQEVWGTGSGNTIYF. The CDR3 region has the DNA TGTGCCAGCAGCCAAGAGGTTTGGGGGACCGGCTCTGGAAACACCATATATTTT.

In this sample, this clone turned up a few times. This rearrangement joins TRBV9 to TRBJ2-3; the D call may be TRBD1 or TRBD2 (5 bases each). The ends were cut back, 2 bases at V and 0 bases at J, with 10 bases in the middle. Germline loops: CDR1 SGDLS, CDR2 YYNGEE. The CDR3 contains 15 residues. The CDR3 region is CASSVGTDSTDTQYF. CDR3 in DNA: TGTGCCAGCAGCGTTGGGACGGACAGCACAGATACGCAGTATTTT.

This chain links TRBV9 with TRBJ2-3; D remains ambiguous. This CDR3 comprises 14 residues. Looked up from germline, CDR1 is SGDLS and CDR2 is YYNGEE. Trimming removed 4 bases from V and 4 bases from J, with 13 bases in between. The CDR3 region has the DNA TGTGCCAGCAGCATAGGGCCACACCCAGATACGCAGTATTTT. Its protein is CASSIGPHPDTQYF.

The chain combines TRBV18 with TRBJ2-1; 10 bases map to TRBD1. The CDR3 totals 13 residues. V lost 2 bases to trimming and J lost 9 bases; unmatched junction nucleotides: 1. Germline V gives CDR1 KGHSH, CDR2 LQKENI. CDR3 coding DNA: TGTGCCAGCTCACCAGGGACAGGGGTTGAGCAGTTCTTC. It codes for CASSPGTGVEQFF.

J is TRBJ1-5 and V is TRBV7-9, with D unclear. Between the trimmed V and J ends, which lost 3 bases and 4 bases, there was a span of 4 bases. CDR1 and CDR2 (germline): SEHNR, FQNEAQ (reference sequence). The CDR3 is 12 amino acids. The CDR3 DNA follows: TGTGCCAGCAGCTTGGGGAATCAGCCCCAGCATTTT. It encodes CASSLGNQPQHF.

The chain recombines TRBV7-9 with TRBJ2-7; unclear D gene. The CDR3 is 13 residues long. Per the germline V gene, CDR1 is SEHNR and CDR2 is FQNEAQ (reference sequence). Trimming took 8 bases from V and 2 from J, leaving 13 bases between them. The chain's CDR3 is CASGPGWAYEQYF. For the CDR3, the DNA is TGTGCCAGCGGCCCCGGCTGGGCCTACGAGCAGTACTTC.

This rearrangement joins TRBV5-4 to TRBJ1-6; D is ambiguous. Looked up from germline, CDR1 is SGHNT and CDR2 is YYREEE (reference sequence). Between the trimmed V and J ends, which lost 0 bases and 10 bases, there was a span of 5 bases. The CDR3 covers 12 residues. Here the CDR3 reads CASSLGRSPLHF. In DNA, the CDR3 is TGTGCCAGCAGCTTGGGAAGGTCACCCCTCCACTTT.

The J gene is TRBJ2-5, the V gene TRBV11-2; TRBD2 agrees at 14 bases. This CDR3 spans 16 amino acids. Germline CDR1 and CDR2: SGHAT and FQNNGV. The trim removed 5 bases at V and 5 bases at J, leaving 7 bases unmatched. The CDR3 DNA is TGTGCCAGCAGCGGACGACTAGCGGGGGGGCTGGAGACCCAGTACTTC. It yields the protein CASSGRLAGGLETQYF.

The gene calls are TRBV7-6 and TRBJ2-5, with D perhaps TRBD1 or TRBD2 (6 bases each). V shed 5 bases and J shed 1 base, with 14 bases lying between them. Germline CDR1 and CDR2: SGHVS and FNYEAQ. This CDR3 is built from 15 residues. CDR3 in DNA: TGTGCCAGCAGCCCGTACGGAGGGGGCCAAGAGACCCAGTACTTC. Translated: CASSPYGGGQETQYF.

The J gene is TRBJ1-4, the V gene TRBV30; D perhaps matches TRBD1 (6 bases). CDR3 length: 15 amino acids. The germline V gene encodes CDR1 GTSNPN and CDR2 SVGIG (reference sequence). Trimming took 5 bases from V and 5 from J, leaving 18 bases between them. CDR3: CAWAPPQGTNEKLFF. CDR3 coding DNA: TGTGCCTGGGCCCCCCCACAGGGAACGAATGAAAAACTGTTTTTT.

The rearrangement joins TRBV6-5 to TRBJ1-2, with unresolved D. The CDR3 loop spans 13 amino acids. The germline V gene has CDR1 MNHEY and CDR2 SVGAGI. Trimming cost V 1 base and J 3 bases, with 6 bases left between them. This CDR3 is CASSYYRDYGYTF. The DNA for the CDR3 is TGTGCCAGCAGTTACTATCGTGACTATGGCTACACCTTC.

CDR3 amino acids: CASSAQTMNTEAFF. DNA for the CDR3: TGCGCCAGCAGCGCGCAGACTATGAACACTGAAGCTTTCTTT. The chain recombines TRBV5-1 with TRBJ1-1; D is unresolved. V lost 4 bases and J 0 bases, leaving 10 bases between the germline ends. The germline V gene encodes CDR1 SGHRS and CDR2 YFSETQ. The CDR3 contains 14 residues.

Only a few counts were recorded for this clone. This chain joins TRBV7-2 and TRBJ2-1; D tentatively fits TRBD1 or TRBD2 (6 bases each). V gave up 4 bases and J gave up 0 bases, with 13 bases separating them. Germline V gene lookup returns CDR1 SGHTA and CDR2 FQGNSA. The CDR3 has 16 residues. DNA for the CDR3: TGTGCCAGCAGCTGGGACGGGGGCGGCTCCTACAATGAGCAGTTCTTC. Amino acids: CASSWDGGGSYNEQFF.

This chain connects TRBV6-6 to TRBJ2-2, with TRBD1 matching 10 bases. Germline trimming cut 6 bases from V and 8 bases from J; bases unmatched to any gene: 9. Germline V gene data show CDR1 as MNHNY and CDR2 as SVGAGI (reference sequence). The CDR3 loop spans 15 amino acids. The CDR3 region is CASRTGTGAGGELFF. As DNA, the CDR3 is TGTGCCAGCAGGACCGGGACAGGGGCTGGTGGGGAGCTGTTTTTT.

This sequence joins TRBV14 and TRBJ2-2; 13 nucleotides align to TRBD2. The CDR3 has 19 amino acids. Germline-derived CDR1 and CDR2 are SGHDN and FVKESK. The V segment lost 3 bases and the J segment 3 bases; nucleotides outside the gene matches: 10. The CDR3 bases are TGTGCCAGCAGCCAGGAACTAGCGGGGGGGCCGTTGGACACCGGGGAGCTGTTTTTT. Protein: CASSQELAGGPLDTGELFF.

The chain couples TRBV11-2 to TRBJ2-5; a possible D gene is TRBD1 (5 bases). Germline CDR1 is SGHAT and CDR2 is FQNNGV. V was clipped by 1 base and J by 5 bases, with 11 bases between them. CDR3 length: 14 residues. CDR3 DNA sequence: TGTGCCAGCAGCTTAGTGGGCCAGGGTGAGACCCAGTACTTC. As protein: CASSLVGQGETQYF.

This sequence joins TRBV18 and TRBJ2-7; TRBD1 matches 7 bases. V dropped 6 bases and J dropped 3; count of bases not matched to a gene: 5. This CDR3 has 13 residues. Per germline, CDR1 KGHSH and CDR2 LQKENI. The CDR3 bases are TGTGCCAGCTCCTTGGGACAGAACTACGAGCAGTACTTC. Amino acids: CASSLGQNYEQYF.

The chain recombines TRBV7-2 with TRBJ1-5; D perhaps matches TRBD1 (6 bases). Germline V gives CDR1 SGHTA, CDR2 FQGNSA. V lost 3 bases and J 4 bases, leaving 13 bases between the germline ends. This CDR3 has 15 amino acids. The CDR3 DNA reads TGTGCCAGCAGCTTTGCAGGGACAAATAATCAGCCCCAGCATTTT. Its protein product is CASSFAGTNNQPQHF.